These T cell receptor beta chains were read from a single sample in a study of PD-1 blockade in mismatch repair-deficient tumors. Repertoires were generated with immunoSEQ multiplex PCR, while TCRdb's copy carries only in-frame clones and drops some. This table has more than 85,000 clones, 65% to 85% appearing once. Sequenced here: peripheral blood, sampled about 36 weeks after starting pembrolizumab. The origin of the receptors is an adult with mismatch repair-deficient cancer. Both conserved end residues are part of each CDR3. D genes are given only for firm matches. Clone size appears in some rows only: once, few, many, or a class for an expanded clone.

j_call	clone_size	v_call	d_call	cdr3_nt	cdr3_aa
TRBJ2-1	-	TRBV7-9	TRBD2	TGTGCCAGCAGCCAGTCTAGCGGGAGGGGCTACAATGAGCAGTTCTTC	CASSQSSGRGYNEQFF
TRBJ1-1	-	TRBV7-3	-	TGTGCCAGCAGTTTAAGTGGGAACCAGGGGCCCACTGAAGCTTTCTTT	CASSLSGNQGPTEAFF
TRBJ2-6	-	TRBV6-5	-	TGTGCCAGCACCCCCCTCTCTGGGGCCAACGTCCTGACTTTC	CASTPLSGANVLTF
TRBJ2-7	-	TRBV15	-	TGTGCCACCAGCATTTCGACTGGCACCTACGAGCAGCACTTC	CATSISTGTYEQHF
TRBJ2-3	-	TRBV11-2	TRBD2	TGTGCCAGCAGCTTAGAGGCCCTAGCGGGTACAGATACGCAGTATTTT	CASSLEALAGTDTQYF
TRBJ2-5	-	TRBV9	-	TGTGCCAGCAGCCCGAGGGACGACCAAGAGACCCAGTACTTC	CASSPRDDQETQYF
TRBJ1-1	-	TRBV5-5	-	TGTGCCAGCAGCTTGCGGGGCGCCAGCGGTATCACTGAAGCTTTCTTT	CASSLRGASGITEAFF
TRBJ2-3	-	TRBV9	-	TGTGCCAGCAGCCCGAGGAGCGGGTTCAAAACAGATACGCAGTATTTT	CASSPRSGFKTDTQYF
TRBJ2-7	-	TRBV9	TRBD2	TGTGCCAGCAGCCCGGGAGGGGCGACCTATTCCTACGAGCAGTACTTC	CASSPGGATYSYEQYF
TRBJ2-5	-	TRBV7-2	TRBD1	TGTGCCAGCAGCTTAGGGTGGACAGGGGGGGAGACCCAGTACTTC	CASSLGWTGGETQYF
TRBJ1-4	-	TRBV19	-	TGTGCCAGTAGTATAGGTGGGGGCACTAATGAAAAACTGTTTTTT	CASSIGGGTNEKLFF
TRBJ1-3	-	TRBV7-8	-	TGTGCCAGCAGCTTAGGGGGGACATACTCTGGAAACACCATATATTTT	CASSLGGTYSGNTIYF
TRBJ2-1	-	TRBV13	-	TGTGCCAGCAGCTTAGTTCGAAATGAGCAGTTCTTC	CASSLVRNEQFF
TRBJ1-2	few	TRBV6-1	-	TGTGCCAGCAGGGAGGGAGGTGCTAACTATGGCTACACCTTC	CASREGGANYGYTF
TRBJ2-7	-	TRBV9	TRBD2	TGTGCCAGCAGCTTAAGCGGGAGCCCCTCCTACGAGCAGTACTTC	CASSLSGSPSYEQYF
TRBJ2-1	once	TRBV4-2	-	TGTGCCAGCAGCTTGGCAGGGATCGACAATGAGCAGTTCTTC	CASSLAGIDNEQFF
TRBJ2-7	-	TRBV7-9	-	TGTGCCAGCAGCTTAGCGGGTATTTACGAGCAGTACTTC	CASSLAGIYEQYF
TRBJ2-1	-	TRBV29-1	-	TGCAGCGTTGACCGGTACAATGAGCAGTTCTTC	CSVDRYNEQFF
TRBJ2-7	-	TRBV9	TRBD2	TGTGCCAGCAGCGTAGGTGGGGTTAGCGGGAACGAGCAGTACTTC	CASSVGGVSGNEQYF
TRBJ2-1	-	TRBV6-4	TRBD2	TGTGCCAGCAGCAGACTAGCGGGGGTTAACAATGAGCAGTTCTTC	CASSRLAGVNNEQFF
TRBJ2-3	-	TRBV27	-	TGTGCCAGCAGTTTATCGGCGGCCATTACGCAGTATTTT	CASSLSAAITQYF
TRBJ2-7	-	TRBV5-5	TRBD2	TGTGCCAGCAGCGTGACTAGCAGCTACGAGCAGTACTTC	CASSVTSSYEQYF
TRBJ1-2	-	TRBV6-6	-	TGTGCCAGCAGTTACTCGAGTGGGCAGGGACGAGGCTACACCTTC	CASSYSSGQGRGYTF
TRBJ2-1	-	TRBV6-1	TRBD2	TGTGCCAGCAGTGAGGGACTAGCGGGCTACAATGAGCAGTTCTTC	CASSEGLAGYNEQFF
TRBJ2-7	-	TRBV19	-	TGTGCCAGTAAGGGCGGGGAAACCTACGAGCAGTACTTC	CASKGGETYEQYF
TRBJ1-2	-	TRBV5-8	-	TGTGCCAGCAGCGCAGGACGGATCTATGGCTACACCTTC	CASSAGRIYGYTF
TRBJ1-1	-	TRBV7-3	TRBD1	TGTGCCAGCAGCTTACCCCTCCGCTTACAGGGGTCGAACACTGAAGCTTTCTTT	CASSLPLRLQGSNTEAFF
TRBJ2-1	-	TRBV11-1	TRBD2	TGTGCCAGCAGGAGTACCGGGACTAGCGGTTACAATGAGCAGTTCTTC	CASRSTGTSGYNEQFF
TRBJ2-1	-	TRBV7-2	-	TGTGCCAGCAGCTTGAGGGGTTCCTACAATGAGCAGTTCTTC	CASSLRGSYNEQFF
TRBJ1-3	once	TRBV27	TRBD1	TGTGCCAGCAGTCCACGGACAGGGACTGGAAACACCATATATTTT	CASSPRTGTGNTIYF
TRBJ2-7	few	TRBV29-1	-	TGCAGCGTCCTGGTAGGGTTCGAGCAGTACTTC	CSVLVGFEQYF
TRBJ1-5	-	TRBV9	-	TGTGCCAGCAGCGTCGGATCTGGACGCAATCAGCCCCAGCATTTT	CASSVGSGRNQPQHF
TRBJ2-3	-	TRBV5-6	TRBD2	TGTGCCAGCAGCTTGGAGAGCGGGAGTTTAGCAGATACGCAGTATTTT	CASSLESGSLADTQYF
TRBJ2-7	-	TRBV11-2	-	TGTGCCAGCAGCTTACTTCGCTCCTACGAGCAGTACTTC	CASSLLRSYEQYF
TRBJ1-2	-	TRBV9	-	TGTGCCAGCAGCCCTCGTGGGTTCGGGACGTATGGCTACACCTTC	CASSPRGFGTYGYTF
TRBJ1-4	few	TRBV7-2	-	TGTGCCAGCAGCTTAGCGCATGAAAAACTGTTTTTT	CASSLAHEKLFF
TRBJ2-2	once	TRBV28	-	TGTGCCAGCAGTTTGGAATTAGGGTCGGGGACCGGGGAGCTGTTTTTT	CASSLELGSGTGELFF
TRBJ1-5	-	TRBV6-5	-	TGTGCCAGCAGGCACACAGGAAATCAGCCCCAGCATTTT	CASRHTGNQPQHF
TRBJ2-5	once	TRBV12-5	TRBD1	TGTGCTAGTCAACGGGACAGCAAAGAGACCCAGTACTTC	CASQRDSKETQYF